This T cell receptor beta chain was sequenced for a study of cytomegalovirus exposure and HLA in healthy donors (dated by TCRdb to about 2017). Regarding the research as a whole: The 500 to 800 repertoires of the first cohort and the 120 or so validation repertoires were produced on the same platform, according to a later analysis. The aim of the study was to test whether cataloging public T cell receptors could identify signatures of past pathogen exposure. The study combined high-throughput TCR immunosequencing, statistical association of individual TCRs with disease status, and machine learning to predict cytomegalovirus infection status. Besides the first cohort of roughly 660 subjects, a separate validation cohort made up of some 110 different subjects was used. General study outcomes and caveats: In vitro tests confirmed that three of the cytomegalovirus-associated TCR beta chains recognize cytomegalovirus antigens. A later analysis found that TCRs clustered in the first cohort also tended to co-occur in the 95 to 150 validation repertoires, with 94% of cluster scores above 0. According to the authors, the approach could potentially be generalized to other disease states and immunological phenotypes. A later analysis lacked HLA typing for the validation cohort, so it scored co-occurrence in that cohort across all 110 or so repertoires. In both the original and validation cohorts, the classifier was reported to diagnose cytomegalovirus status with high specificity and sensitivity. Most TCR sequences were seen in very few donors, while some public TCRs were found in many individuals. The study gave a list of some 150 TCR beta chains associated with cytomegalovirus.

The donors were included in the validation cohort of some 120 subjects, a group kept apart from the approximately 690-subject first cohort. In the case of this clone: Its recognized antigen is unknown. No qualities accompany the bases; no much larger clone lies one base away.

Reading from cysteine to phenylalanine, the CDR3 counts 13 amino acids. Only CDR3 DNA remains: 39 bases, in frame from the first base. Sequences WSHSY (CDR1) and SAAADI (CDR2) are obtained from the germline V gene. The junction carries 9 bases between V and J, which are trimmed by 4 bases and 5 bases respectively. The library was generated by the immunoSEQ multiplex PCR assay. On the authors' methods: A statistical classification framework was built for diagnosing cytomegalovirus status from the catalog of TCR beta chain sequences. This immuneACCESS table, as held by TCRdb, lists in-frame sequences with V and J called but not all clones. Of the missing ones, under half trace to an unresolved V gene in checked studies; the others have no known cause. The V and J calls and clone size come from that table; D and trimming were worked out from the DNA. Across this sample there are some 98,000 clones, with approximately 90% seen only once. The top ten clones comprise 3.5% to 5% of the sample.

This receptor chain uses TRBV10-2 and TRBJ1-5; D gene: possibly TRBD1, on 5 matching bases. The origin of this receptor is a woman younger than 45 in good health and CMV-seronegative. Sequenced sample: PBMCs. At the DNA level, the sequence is TGCGCCAGCAGTGGGACACCCCATCAGCCCCAGCATTTT. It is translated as CASSGTPHQPQHF.